The rows below give T cell receptor beta chains drawn from one sample of a study of identical twins. TCRdb called the 5' RACE reads again in MiXCR, with one record for every CDR3 protein. Of 450,000 or so distinct CDR3 sequences in the sample, 11% to 15% were seen once. The same sample was also used in a study of yellow fever vaccine responses in identical twins.

Specimen: CD4+ T cells sorted from blood. These receptors were collected from a woman in her late teens or twenties in good health. CDR3s include the opening cysteine and the closing phenylalanine or tryptophan. The D gene is left open where the match is weak. Where a row states a size, it is once, few, many or the class of an expanded clone; other rows omit it.

J: TRBJ2-1; size: few; D: -; V: TRBV9; DNA: TGTGCCAGCAGCGAGGGGACTAATGAGCAGTTCTTC; CDR3: CASSEGTNEQFF
J: TRBJ1-1; size: few; D: -; V: TRBV20-1; DNA: TGCAGTGCTAGAGATCAAGGAAGGGTAGAAACTGAAGCTTTCTTT; CDR3: CSARDQGRVETEAFF
J: TRBJ2-1; size: few; D: -; V: TRBV15; DNA: TGTGCCACCAGCAGAGAGTCCCTAATAGGGTCTCATGAGCAGTTCTTC; CDR3: CATSRESLIGSHEQFF
J: TRBJ2-6; size: many; D: TRBD2; V: TRBV5-1; DNA: TGCGCCAGCAGCTTGGGACTAGCTCTGGTCTCTGGGGCCAACGTCCTGACTTTC; CDR3: CASSLGLALVSGANVLTF
J: TRBJ2-3; size: -; D: TRBD2; V: TRBV7-2; DNA: TGTGCCAGCAGCCGCAGGGCTAGCGGGATCACAGATACGCAGTATTTT; CDR3: CASSRRASGITDTQYF
J: TRBJ1-4; size: -; D: TRBD1; V: TRBV5-5; DNA: TGTGCCAGCAGCTTGGGGACAGGAGGGGAAAAACTGTTTTTT; CDR3: CASSLGTGGEKLFF
J: TRBJ2-2; size: -; D: -; V: TRBV5-6; DNA: TGTGCCAGCAGCTTGAGACAGATAGGGACCGGGGAGCTGTTTTTT; CDR3: CASSLRQIGTGELFF
J: TRBJ2-5; size: -; D: TRBD2; V: TRBV7-9; DNA: TGTGCCAGCAGCCCAGCACTAGCGGGAGTGGAGACCCAGTACTTC; CDR3: CASSPALAGVETQYF
J: TRBJ2-7; size: -; D: -; V: TRBV7-2; DNA: TGTGCCAGCAGCTTAGAGGGGACCTCCGGCGAGCAGTACTTC; CDR3: CASSLEGTSGEQYF
J: TRBJ2-1; size: -; D: -; V: TRBV20-1; DNA: TGCAGTGCTAGTTTCGTGGCTCGGGATGAGCAGTTCTTC; CDR3: CSASFVARDEQFF
J: TRBJ2-1; size: -; D: TRBD1; V: TRBV10-3; DNA: TGTGCCATCAGTGATAGGGACAGGAGTTACAATGAGCAGTTCTTC; CDR3: CAISDRDRSYNEQFF
J: TRBJ2-1; size: -; D: TRBD2; V: TRBV7-2; DNA: TGTGCCAGCAGCCGAAGTAGACTAGCGGGAGGCTATGAGCAGTTCTTC; CDR3: CASSRSRLAGGYEQFF
J: TRBJ2-7; size: few; D: -; V: TRBV10-1; DNA: TGCGCCAGCAGTGAGTTATCAGGTCGGGGCTACGAGCAGTACTTC; CDR3: CASSELSGRGYEQYF
J: TRBJ2-3; size: few; D: -; V: TRBV4-1; DNA: TGCGCCAGCAGCCATAGACAGGACAGCACAGATACGCAGTATTTT; CDR3: CASSHRQDSTDTQYF
J: TRBJ2-1; size: many; D: -; V: TRBV24-1; DNA: TGTGCCACCCTGGGGCCCCAGAATGAGCAGTTCTTC; CDR3: CATLGPQNEQFF
J: TRBJ2-1; size: -; D: -; V: TRBV7-2; DNA: TGTGCCAGCAGCTTGAGGGGACTGCAGCAGTTCTTC; CDR3: CASSLRGLQQFF
J: TRBJ2-2; size: -; D: TRBD2; V: TRBV5-1; DNA: TGCGCCAGCAGCCAGACTAGCGACACCGGGGAGCTGGTTTTT; CDR3: CASSQTSDTGELVF
J: TRBJ2-3; size: -; D: -; V: TRBV20-1; DNA: TGCAGCACAGAAGCGGATAGCACAGATACGCAGTATTTT; CDR3: CSTEADSTDTQYF
J: TRBJ2-3; size: few; D: -; V: TRBV28; DNA: TGTGCGAGCTGGGACCGCAACACAGATACGCAGTATTTT; CDR3: CASWDRNTDTQYF
J: TRBJ1-5; size: -; D: -; V: TRBV7-2; DNA: TGTGCCAGCAGCTCGGGGCCCTACAATCAGCCCCAGCATTTT; CDR3: CASSSGPYNQPQHF
J: TRBJ2-7; size: -; D: -; V: TRBV20-1; DNA: TGCAGAGCGTCAGGTGCTGTTCCCTACGAGCAGTACTTC; CDR3: CRASGAVPYEQYF
J: TRBJ1-6; size: -; D: -; V: TRBV6-5; DNA: TGTGCCAGCAGTTACTTAGGGGGTCTCGATTCACCCCTCCACTTT; CDR3: CASSYLGGLDSPLHF
J: TRBJ2-3; size: few; D: TRBD2; V: TRBV27; DNA: TGTGCCAGCAGTTTAAGTAGCGGGAGACGAGATACGCAGTATTTT; CDR3: CASSLSSGRRDTQYF
J: TRBJ1-2; size: many; D: -; V: TRBV5-1; DNA: TGCGCCAGCAGCTTGGGGCAGCTGGGGGATGGCTACACCTTC; CDR3: CASSLGQLGDGYTF
J: TRBJ1-6; size: -; D: -; V: TRBV6-1; DNA: TGTGCCAGCAAACAAATACAGGGCTCTTCACCCCTCCACTTT; CDR3: CASKQIQGSSPLHF
J: TRBJ2-3; size: few; D: -; V: TRBV29-1; DNA: TGCAGCGTTGCAGGGTCCCGCGGAGCTAGCACAGATACGCAGTATTTT; CDR3: CSVAGSRGASTDTQYF
J: TRBJ1-5; size: -; D: TRBD1; V: TRBV5-6; DNA: TGTGCCAGCAGCTCCCTGACAGGGATGAACTACAATCAGCCCCAGCATTTT; CDR3: CASSSLTGMNYNQPQHF
J: TRBJ2-3; size: few; D: TRBD2; V: TRBV14; DNA: TGTGCCAGCAGCCAAGATGTGGGACTAGCGGGGTCAGATACGCAGTATTTT; CDR3: CASSQDVGLAGSDTQYF
J: TRBJ2-3; size: -; D: -; V: TRBV6-1; DNA: TGTGCCAGCAGTGAACCCGCCTCCGCGGACACAGATACGCAGTATTTT; CDR3: CASSEPASADTDTQYF
J: TRBJ1-1; size: few; D: -; V: TRBV5-4; DNA: TGTGCCAGCAGCTTTCCGAGAGGAGAGAACACTGAAGCTTTCTTT; CDR3: CASSFPRGENTEAFF
J: TRBJ2-5; size: few; D: TRBD1; V: TRBV3-1; DNA: TGTGCCAGCAGCCCCATTCAAGGGACAGGGGGCCGAGAGACCCAGTACTTC; CDR3: CASSPIQGTGGRETQYF
J: TRBJ2-7; size: once; D: -; V: TRBV7-8; DNA: TGTGCCAGCAGCCCAGGGGGGGCCAGTTACTACGAGCAGTACTTC; CDR3: CASSPGGASYYEQYF
J: TRBJ2-1; size: many; D: -; V: TRBV20-1; DNA: TGCAGTGCTAGTACCAGGGGACGCCATGAGCAGTTCTTC; CDR3: CSASTRGRHEQFF
J: TRBJ2-1; size: few; D: TRBD2; V: TRBV9; DNA: TGTGCCAGCAGCGAGATAGCGGGGAACTACAATGAGCAGTTCTTC; CDR3: CASSEIAGNYNEQFF
J: TRBJ1-5; size: -; D: -; V: TRBV15; DNA: TGTGCCACCAGCAGTTCCGGCAGGTCCGATCAGCCCCAGCATTTT; CDR3: CATSSSGRSDQPQHF
J: TRBJ1-4; size: -; D: -; V: TRBV10-3; DNA: TGTGCCATCGCGGGGGCAACTAATGAAAAACTGTTTTTT; CDR3: CAIAGATNEKLFF
J: TRBJ2-2; size: -; D: -; V: TRBV5-6; DNA: TGTGCCAGCGCTTCCCCGGGAGTGAAGTACGGCGGGGAGCTGTTTTTT; CDR3: CASASPGVKYGGELFF
J: TRBJ1-1; size: -; D: -; V: TRBV11-2; DNA: TGTGCCAGCAGCTTAGGAGCTACTGAAGCTTTCTTT; CDR3: CASSLGATEAFF
J: TRBJ2-1; size: few; D: -; V: TRBV5-1; DNA: TGCGCCAGCAGCTTCGGGACCCCGGGTGGCAATGAGCAGTTCTTC; CDR3: CASSFGTPGGNEQFF
J: TRBJ1-1; size: many; D: -; V: TRBV5-1; DNA: TGCGCCAGCAGCTTGATTGGGGGAGTGAACACTGAAGCTTTCTTT; CDR3: CASSLIGGVNTEAFF
J: TRBJ1-1; size: -; D: -; V: TRBV29-1; DNA: TGCAGCGTTGAGGGGCCGCGAGAAGCTTTCTTT; CDR3: CSVEGPREAFF
J: TRBJ1-1; size: few; D: -; V: TRBV29-1; DNA: TGCAGCGCCAGGTCTGGGGGTAGGGCTTTCTTT; CDR3: CSARSGGRAFF
J: TRBJ2-7; size: -; D: TRBD2; V: TRBV20-1; DNA: TGCAGTGCTGACCCGGGACTAGCGAAGTACGAGCAGTACTTC; CDR3: CSADPGLAKYEQYF
J: TRBJ2-7; size: few; D: -; V: TRBV11-3; DNA: TGTGCCAGCAGCCTCGGCCCCGGACAGACCTACGAGCAGTACTTC; CDR3: CASSLGPGQTYEQYF
J: TRBJ2-3; size: many; D: TRBD1; V: TRBV7-2; DNA: TGTGCCAGCAGCCCAGGGGGAAGGGGGTCCACAGATACGCAGTATTTT; CDR3: CASSPGGRGSTDTQYF
J: TRBJ2-3; size: -; D: -; V: TRBV25-1; DNA: TGTGCCATACACCACAGGGCCACAGATACGCAGTATTTT; CDR3: CAIHHRATDTQYF